This is a list of T cell receptor beta chains from one sample in a study of human T cells and chemical hapten exposure. MiXCR, run by TCRdb on the RACE reads, gives a single entry per CDR3 protein. The data contain 300,000 to 450,000 distinct CDR3 sequences, 4.5% to 5.5% of them singletons. The sequenced sample was whole blood, obtained in connection with sensitization to the hapten diphenylcyclopropenone (DPC). These receptors were obtained from a woman aged 18-30 years with alopecia areata. Some clones in this sample may be carry-over from other donors' samples. Both conserved end residues are part of each CDR3. The listing skips clone size in some rows; elsewhere it reads once, few, many or a size class.

v_gene,abundance,CDR3aa
TRBV7-9,few,CASSLFPLAGGPYEQYF
TRBV10-3,.,CAIYLGGNYGYTF
TRBV6-6,many,CASSETTVPRTEAFF
TRBV4-1,few,CASSQPGQGNEQFF
TRBV15,.,CATSRDRGGRDGYTF
TRBV12-3/TRBV12-4,few,CASSLPQGRNSPLHF
TRBV12-3/TRBV12-4,.,CASRLHTNTGELFF
TRBV6-5,many,CASSRGRPAEKLFF
TRBV10-3,few,CAISESLGSGNTIYF
TRBV7-6,many,CASRPGLAVNTGELFF
TRBV12-3/TRBV12-4,few,CASSIWTDEEKLFF
TRBV4-3,many,CASSHGQSTDTQYF
TRBV5-1,few,CASSLGSGAMTTLGAFF
TRBV13,many,CASSPRGASGGNEQYF
TRBV19,few,CASSTGLAGAWQFF
TRBV12-3/TRBV12-4,few,CASSAGGQAYTGELFF
TRBV7-3,many,CASSPLGGRTGELFF
TRBV7-8,many,CASSLDRPGDQPQHF
TRBV27,.,CASSRLGATFYEQYF
TRBV29-1,many,CSVDERGLQETQYF
TRBV6-2/TRBV6-3,.,CASSYVYGTKAFF
TRBV6-5,.,CASSYNRAYEQYF
TRBV29-1,many,CSVGYREYGEAFF
TRBV27,many,CASSLPSGDEQYF
TRBV9,many,CASSVSPGQAIKSTDTQYF
TRBV6-2/TRBV6-3,.,CASSYLQGSNQPQHF
TRBV5-1,many,CASSSNRGRGTEAFF
TRBV7-8,few,CASSRDLNNEQFF
TRBV5-4,many,CASSLGTAGGKNIQYF
TRBV7-6,few,CASSLRGAVTGELFF
TRBV28,few,CASRTPSQPQHF
TRBV6-2/TRBV6-3,few,CASIRTGANVLTF
TRBV6-5,few,CASSYSGEDDLGRRKDTQYF
TRBV7-2,few,CASSLDGTTRNYGYTF
TRBV12-3/TRBV12-4,few,CASSSLYDTQYF
TRBV7-9,many,CASSPRVREEAFF
TRBV12-5,.,CASGPGSLSYNEQFF
TRBV6-2/TRBV6-3,.,CASRDGQGTEAFF
TRBV2,few,CASRGTGGEKFRDTEAFF
TRBV2,many,CASSEDRGRETQYF
TRBV7-2,.,CASRPTDRVYSPLHF
TRBV20-1,few,CSAREGTTGELFF